Included here is one T cell receptor (beta chain) sequence, with context. Its specificity is not known. Researchers collected around 11 milliliters of peripheral blood from every single donor. A minimum of 7 million PBMCs was isolated per sample. Germline V gives CDR1 SEHNR, CDR2 FQNEAQ (reference sequence). V was clipped by 5 bases and J by 6 bases, with 12 bases between them. The CDR3 contains 13 residues. These data originate in a study of blood T cells in healthy people across ages. Whole-study findings and limits: CMV status of donors was not determined, possibly confounding expanded clonotype changes.

Combining a sample-barcoded 5' primer with a J-beta primer mix, a second PCR ran for roughly 6 to 12 cycles. Using its own MiXCR run on the 5' RACE reads, TCRdb lists one record per CDR3 protein. This sample carries some 1.5 million distinct CDR3 sequences, over 25% of them seen once, and the ten largest clones take 7% to 9%. The chain links TRBV7-9 to TRBJ2-3; weak D call: TRBD2 (6 bases). The source of this sequence is a woman aged 25 to 39 in good health. Sequencing was done on a sample of blood. The CDR3 reads CASSRDLMDTQYF. CDR3 bases: TGTGCCAGCAGCCGGGACTTAATGGATACGCAGTATTTT.